The 25 T cell receptor beta chains in this list originate from one sample, sequenced in a study of cytomegalovirus exposure and HLA in healthy donors. The PCR made use of 60 Vbeta and 13 Jbeta primers. Sequencing was performed with immunoSEQ multiplex PCR; in TCRdb, only in-frame clones are kept and a portion is missing. The sample contains under 200,000 clones, 60% to 80% of which appear only once. The sequencing input was PBMCs. Source of these receptors: a man between 60 and 75 years old in good health and CMV-seronegative.

The CDR3 loop is CASSEYPVAAPQANYGYTF. The CDR3, as DNA: TGTGCCAGCAGTGAATACCCCGTAGCGGCGCCGCAAGCTAACTATGGCTACACCTTC. V gene TRBV6-1 combines with J gene TRBJ1-2; no clear D gene. V lost 2 bases and J lost 0, with 22 bases in between. The CDR3 length is 19 residues. Germline values: CDR1 MNHNS, CDR2 SASEGT.

The rearrangement joins TRBV5-1 to TRBJ2-3; 8 positions agree with TRBD1. CDR1 is SGHRS, CDR2 YFSETQ, per germline. V was pared by 1 base and J by 3 bases, with 1 base of the junction left unmatched. The CDR3 has 14 residues. CDR3 protein: CASSLQGATDTQYF. CDR3 DNA: TGCGCCAGCAGCTTGCAGGGGGCAACAGATACGCAGTATTTT.

This clone was observed a few times. This sequence joins TRBV2 and TRBJ1-4; 9 positions agree with TRBD1. With V trimmed by 6 bases and J by 11 bases, 16 bases remained unmatched. The CDR3 spans 16 residues. CDR1 SNHLY and CDR2 FYNNEI come from the germline V gene. The CDR3 loop is CASRRQAGQGREKLFF. CDR3 nucleotides: TGTGCCAGCAGACGCCAGGCGGGACAGGGAAGGGAGAAACTGTTTTTT.

This chain connects TRBV27 to TRBJ1-6; TRBD1 aligns across 8 bases. The germline gives CDR1 MNHEY, CDR2 SMNVEV (reference sequence). After removal of 5 bases from V and 5 bases from J, the junction contained 2 bases not matched to a gene. This CDR3 region has 14 residues. This CDR3 is CASSLRGHNSPLHF. DNA of the CDR3: TGTGCCAGCAGTCTCAGGGGGCATAATTCACCCCTCCACTTT.

J is TRBJ1-1 and V is TRBV29-1; tentative D call: TRBD1 (5 bases). V lost 6 bases to trimming and J lost 0 bases, with 11 bases between them. The CDR3 has 13 amino acids. Germline assignment: CDR1 SQVTM and CDR2 ANQGSEA. CDR3 sequence: CSVRDWMNTEAFF. CDR3 bases: TGCAGCGTGCGGGACTGGATGAACACTGAAGCTTTCTTT.

The chain couples TRBV18 to TRBJ2-4; possible D gene TRBD1, 5 bases. This CDR3 is built from 18 residues. V lost 1 base and J lost 0, with 16 bases in between. Germline CDR1 reads KGHSH; CDR2 reads LQKENI. CDR3 sequence reads: CASSPLTTDLLAKNIQYF. CDR3 nucleotides: TGTGCCAGCTCACCACTTACGACAGACCTTCTAGCCAAAAACATTCAGTACTTC.

The chain is built from TRBV10-3 and TRBJ2-5, with 12 bases aligning to TRBD2. Losses at the gene ends were 5 bases for V and 5 bases for J; bases not matched to a gene: 6. CDR1 is ENHRY, CDR2 SYGVKD, per germline. CDR3 length: 15 residues. The CDR3 sequence: CAISSGLAGIETQYF. CDR3 nucleotides: TGTGCCATCAGTTCCGGACTAGCGGGGATCGAGACCCAGTACTTC.

The genes are TRBV7-2 and TRBJ1-1, with a weak D call TRBD1 (5 bases). This CDR3 is 14 amino acids long. Trimming stripped 6 bases from V and 5 bases from J, with 16 bases between. Germline loops: CDR1 SGHTA, CDR2 FQGNSA. The CDR3 spells CASSPTGGSTEAFF. The DNA of the CDR3 is TGTGCCAGCAGTCCGACGGGGGGATCTACTGAAGCTTTCTTT.

This clone was picked up a small number of times. The V and J genes are TRBV7-6 and TRBJ2-1; 12 bases are shared with TRBD2. The CDR3 totals 15 residues. Germline V gives CDR1 SGHVS, CDR2 FNYEAQ. V lost 6 bases to trimming and J lost 4 bases; unmatched junction nucleotides: 4. The CDR3 region has the DNA TGTGCCAGCAGGCGACTAGCGGGAGCTTACAATGAGCAGTTCTTC. Amino acids: CASRRLAGAYNEQFF.

V gene TRBV10-3 combines with J gene TRBJ2-7; D gene ambiguous. The CDR3 spans 13 residues. CDR1 is ENHRY, CDR2 SYGVKD, per germline. Trimming stripped 6 bases from V and 3 bases from J, with 12 bases between. The CDR3 DNA is TGTGCCATCAGCCCGAACCCTAGCTACGAGCAGTACTTC. This gives the protein CAISPNPSYEQYF.

This clone has more than one count but fewer than ten. CDR3 nucleotide sequence: TGTGCCAGCAGAATAGGGGGATCTGGAAACACCATATATTTT. Translated, it gives CASRIGGSGNTIYF. The chain recombines TRBV28 with TRBJ1-3, with D possibly matching TRBD1 (6 bases). CDR3 length equals 14 residues. V shed 6 bases and J shed 1 base, with 10 bases lying between them. Germline values: CDR1 MDHEN, CDR2 SYDVKM. Drawing the rest from reference TRBV28 and TRBJ1-3, the complete variable domain is DVKVTQSSRYLVKRTGEKVFLECVQDMDHENMFWYRQDPGLGLRLIYFSYDVKMKEKGDIPEGYSVSREKKERFSLILESASTNQTSMYLCASRIGGSGNTIYFGEGSWLTVV.

V is TRBV7-2 and J is TRBJ2-7, with TRBD1 as a possible D gene (6 bases). CDR3 length equals 13 residues. Germline values: CDR1 SGHTA, CDR2 FQGNSA. Trimming removed 4 bases from V and 4 bases from J, with 11 bases in between. CDR3 bases: TGTGCCAGCAGCTCCGGGACATGGTACGAGCAGTACTTC. Translated, it gives CASSSGTWYEQYF. Full variable domain (remainder filled in from reference TRBV7-2 and TRBJ2-7): GAGVSQSPSNKVTEKGKDVELRCDPISGHTALYWYRQSLGQGLEFLIYFQGNSAPDKSGLPSDRFSAERTGGSVSTLTIQRTQQEDSAVYLCASSSGTWYEQYFGPGTRLTVT.

The CDR3 bases are TGTGCCAGCAGCTTCCAGGGGCTGGAGACCCAGTACTTC. Translating gives CASSFQGLETQYF. V usage is TRBV5-4 and J usage is TRBJ2-5, with D tentatively TRBD1 (6 bases). The germline gives CDR1 SGHNT, CDR2 YYREEE (reference sequence). CDR3 length: 13 residues. Trimming stripped 2 bases from V and 5 bases from J, with 10 bases between.

Details on this clone: A read error may produce the germline difference seen at one junction end. This chain joins TRBV28 and TRBJ1-5; TRBD1 might be the D (6 bases). The CDR3 is made up of 14 amino acids. The germline V gene encodes CDR1 MDHEN and CDR2 SYDVKM. Here the CDR3 DNA reads TGTGCCAGCAGCGCAGGGGCTTCCAATCGGCCCCAGAATTTT. Protein: CASSAGASNRPQNF.

The J gene is TRBJ2-6, the V gene TRBV19; 15 bases map to TRBD2. The CDR3 totals 18 residues. CDR1 is LNHDA, CDR2 SQIVND, per germline (reference sequence). The J segment lost 0 bases and the V segment lost 4 bases, leaving 1 base of the junction unmatched. The CDR3 sequence: CASSKGLAGGSGANVLTF. The CDR3 nucleotides read TGTGCCAGTAGTAAGGGACTAGCGGGGGGCTCTGGGGCCAACGTCCTGACTTTC.

As to this clone: An end of the junction does not agree with germline; a read error may underlie this. The chain employs TRBV2 and TRBJ1-2; a possible D gene is TRBD1 (5 bases). The length of the CDR3 is 14 residues. Germline assignment: CDR1 SNHLY and CDR2 FYNNEI. This chain's CDR3 is CASSGAAGSNGYPF. The CDR3 coding sequence is TGTGCCAGCAGTGGGGCGGCAGGGTCCAATGGCTACCCCTTC.

A single count supports this clone. The chain carries TRBV11-2 and TRBJ2-7; D may be TRBD1 (6 bases). V lost 5 bases to trimming and J lost 5 bases, with 22 bases between them. This CDR3 contains 16 residues. CDR1 SGHAT and CDR2 FQNNGV come from the germline V gene. In nucleotides, the CDR3 is TGTGCCAGCAGCCCCAACCTACAGGGCAAGAGAAACGAGCAGTACTTC. Its translation is CASSPNLQGKRNEQYF.

V usage is TRBV28 and J usage is TRBJ2-1; TRBD2 aligns across 11 bases. CDR3 length: 14 amino acids. CDR1 is MDHEN and CDR2 is SYDVKM in the germline V gene. The V segment lost 7 bases and the J segment 6 bases; nucleotides outside the gene matches: 5. CDR3 residues: CASIDSGRANEQFF. The CDR3 coding sequence is TGTGCCAGCATTGATAGCGGGAGGGCCAATGAGCAGTTCTTC.

The chain recombines TRBV29-1 with TRBJ2-5; weak D call: TRBD1 (6 bases). The closer fit of TRBJ2-7 to the DNA end suggests the J call may be wrong. The germline V gene encodes CDR1 SQVTM and CDR2 ANQGSEA. The CDR3 spans 13 residues. CDR3 sequence reads: CSVETDSRYEQYF. The CDR3 nucleotides read TGCAGCGTTGAAACGGACAGTCGTTACGAGCAGTACTTC.

Points on this clone: An end of the junction does not agree with germline; a read error may underlie this. J is TRBJ2-2 and V is TRBV2; possibly TRBD1 for D (6 bases). This CDR3 comprises 14 residues. From germline, CDR1 is SNHLY and CDR2 FYNNEI. The CDR3 region is CASREGTYTGELFF. The CDR3 coding sequence is TGTGCCAGCAGAGAAGGGACATACACCGGGGAGCTGTTTTTT.

This sequence joins TRBV19 and TRBJ1-4, with 7 bases lining up with TRBD1. The CDR3 runs 14 residues. Germline V CDR1 and CDR2: LNHDA, SQIVND (reference sequence). After removal of 7 bases from V and 5 bases from J, the junction contained 7 bases not matched to a gene. Here the CDR3 reads CASTKGAQNEKLFF. CDR3 bases: TGTGCCAGTACTAAGGGGGCTCAGAATGAAAAACTGTTTTTT.

This clone has a handful of counts. V is TRBV28 and J is TRBJ2-5; 8 nucleotides align to TRBD1. Trimming cost V 2 bases and J 0 bases; bases outside gene matches: 5. Germline values: CDR1 MDHEN, CDR2 SYDVKM. CDR3 size: 16 residues. The CDR3 spells CASSLRTGSYQETQYF. Here the CDR3 DNA reads TGTGCCAGCAGTTTACGGACAGGGTCTTACCAAGAGACCCAGTACTTC.

This clone was recorded a few times. This chain joins TRBV6-5 and TRBJ2-5; D gene unclear. The end of the DNA is better explained by TRBJ2-7, so the J call may be wrong. Germline V gene data show CDR1 as MNHEY and CDR2 as SVGAGI. The CDR3 is made up of 11 amino acids. The CDR3 loop reads CASSSGGEQYF. The CDR3 DNA is TGTGCCAGCAGTTCTGGCGGCGAGCAGTACTTC.

The chain is built from TRBV7-9 and TRBJ2-1; D is perhaps TRBD2 (8 bases). Germline V lookup: CDR1 SEHNR, CDR2 FQNEAQ (reference sequence). With 4 bases removed from V and 7 bases from J, the gap between germline ends came to 20 bases. The CDR3 sequence is 16 residues long. CDR3 region: CASSSLGGGGPNEQFF. The DNA for the CDR3 is TGTGCCAGCAGCTCACTAGGGGGCGGGGGGCCAAATGAGCAGTTCTTC.

The chain has TRBV6-1 and TRBJ2-5; 12 positions match TRBD2. V shed 4 bases, J shed 2 bases, and the junction held 5 bases outside the gene matches. Germline V gene lookup returns CDR1 MNHNS and CDR2 SASEGT. This CDR3 spans 16 amino acids. CDR3 in amino acids: CASSVRTSGVQETQYF. The CDR3 DNA reads as TGTGCCAGCAGTGTTCGGACTAGCGGGGTACAAGAGACCCAGTACTTC.